This TCR beta chain was sequenced during a study of siplizumab effects on memory and regulatory T cells. Findings of the study overall: In siplizumab cultures, the suppressive function of proliferating Tregs remained unconfirmed. The naive T cell population seemed more diverse than memory cells and seemed a major contributor to the alloresponse.

Assaying covered 75,000 to 100,000 TCR templates per sample. Only in-frame clones appear in the TCRdb table, and some are missing; sequencing was by immunoSEQ multiplex PCR. Of 7,000 to 8,500 clones in the sample, around 72% were seen once. Of note for this clone: Its antigen is not known.

This CDR3 contains 14 residues. Germline V gives CDR1 SGHDT, CDR2 YYEEEE. The V gene lost 4 bases and the J gene lost 6 bases, with 17 bases spanning the gap. This receptor was taken from a human donor in good health. This sequence joins TRBV5-6 and TRBJ2-7; D is undetermined. The material sequenced was effector memory CD8+ T cells sorted from blood. Subset denoted: unstimulated CD8+ effector memory T cells. CDR3 amino acids: CASSPSQMVSEQYF. Here the CDR3 DNA reads TGTGCCAGCAGCCCAAGCCAGATGGTGAGCGAGCAGTACTTC.